The rows below give T cell receptor beta chains drawn from one sample of a study of shared clonotypes between healthy human individuals. The data were produced by immunoSEQ multiplex PCR, yet TCRdb's version contains in-frame clones alone and is incomplete. This sample carries millions of clones, roughly 96% of them seen once, and the ten largest clones take around 0.13%. Sequenced: naive CD4+ T cells sorted from blood. The receptors derive from a man in his late teens or twenties in good health. The CDR3 runs from the conserved cysteine through the conserved F or W. A D gene is named only where the DNA matches it firmly. A clone size is listed for some rows: how often the clone was seen (once, few, many), or a class if it is expanded.

j_call,v_call,d_call,clone_size,cdr3_aa,cdr3_nt
TRBJ2-3,TRBV5-1,TRBD2,few,CASSSGTSGGADTQYF,TGCGCCAGCAGCTCCGGGACTAGCGGGGGGGCAGATACGCAGTATTTT
TRBJ1-1,TRBV29-1,.,once,CSVALNTMNTEAFF,TGCAGCGTTGCCTTAAATACGATGAACACTGAAGCTTTCTTT
TRBJ2-2,TRBV2,.,.,CASSPPEGVGEFF,TGTGCCAGCAGCCCCCCCGAGGGGGTCGGGGAGTTTTTT
TRBJ2-7,TRBV5-1,TRBD1,.,CASSPTGGLYEQYF,TGCGCCAGCAGCCCGACAGGGGGTCTCTACGAGCAGTACTTC
TRBJ1-1,TRBV7-3,.,.,CASSTDHGTRNTEAFF,TGTGCCAGCAGCACTGACCATGGGACAAGGAACACTGAAGCTTTCTTT
TRBJ2-7,TRBV6-5,.,.,CASSSAGEQYF,TGTGCCAGCAGCTCAGCAGGGGAGCAGTACTTC
TRBJ1-6,TRBV5-1,.,.,CASSLELGSPLHF,TGCGCCAGCAGCTTAGAATTAGGATCACCCCTCCACTTT
TRBJ1-4,TRBV4-1,.,.,CASSPLDGGTNEKLFF,TGCGCCAGCAGCCCACTCGATGGTGGGACTAATGAAAAACTGTTTTTT
TRBJ1-2,TRBV28,TRBD1,.,CASSPGTESYTF,TGTGCCAGCAGTCCGGGGACAGAGAGCTACACCTTC
TRBJ1-5,TRBV4-1,TRBD1,.,CASSQESQTGALSNQPQHF,TGCGCCAGCAGCCAAGAATCGCAGACAGGGGCCCTCAGCAATCAGCCCCAGCATTTT
TRBJ2-7,TRBV19,.,.,CASRIQDTSYEQYF,TGTGCCAGTAGAATCCAGGACACCTCCTACGAGCAGTACTTC
TRBJ1-2,TRBV19,.,once,CAPARDSYYGYTF,TGTGCCCCGGCTAGGGACTCATACTATGGCTACACCTTC
TRBJ2-7,TRBV5-6,.,.,CASRGGTGTQGYYEQYF,TGTGCCAGCAGAGGGGGTACCGGGACCCAAGGCTACTACGAGCAGTACTTC
TRBJ1-1,TRBV5-1,.,few,CASSFSENTEAFF,TGCGCCAGCAGCTTTTCAGAGAACACTGAAGCTTTCTTT
TRBJ2-7,TRBV29-1,.,.,CSVRGHTSYEQYF,TGCAGCGTTAGAGGACACACTTCCTACGAGCAGTACTTC
TRBJ1-1,TRBV6-5,.,.,CASSSPRVNTEAFF,TGTGCCAGCAGTTCCCCCAGGGTGAACACTGAAGCTTTCTTT
TRBJ2-7,TRBV6-5,.,.,CASGRSSYEQYF,TGTGCCAGTGGTCGGAGCTCCTACGAGCAGTACTTC
TRBJ1-4,TRBV27,TRBD1,.,CASSLDRGRSTNEKLFF,TGTGCCAGCAGTTTAGACAGGGGGAGATCAACTAATGAAAAACTGTTTTTT
TRBJ1-1,TRBV27,.,.,CASSLSSAGTEAFF,TGTGCCAGCAGTTTATCGTCGGCAGGGACTGAAGCTTTCTTT
TRBJ2-3,TRBV18,.,.,CASSSGAASTDTQYF,TGTGCCAGCTCATCAGGGGCGGCTAGCACAGATACGCAGTATTTT
TRBJ2-5,TRBV6-4,TRBD1,.,CASRSSGRGSETQYF,TGTGCCAGCAGATCCTCGGGCAGGGGGAGTGAGACCCAGTACTTC
TRBJ1-5,TRBV6-1,.,once,CASSEPPIPQHF,TGTGCCAGCAGCGAGCCCCCTATCCCCCAGCATTTT
TRBJ2-7,TRBV6-5,TRBD2,.,CASTISAGSSYEQYF,TGTGCCAGCACCATATCAGCGGGGTCCTCCTACGAGCAGTACTTC
TRBJ2-6,TRBV6-4,.,.,CASSLNFGANVLTF,TGTGCCAGCAGCCTCAACTTCGGGGCCAACGTCCTGACTTTC